The 30 T cell receptor beta chains below were found in one sample sequenced in a study of T cell responses to AZD1222 COVID-19 vaccine. The repertoire was sequenced with immunoSEQ multiplex PCR; TCRdb's copy has only in-frame clones and lacks some. This sample yields about 48,000 clones, of which 80% to 90% are seen a single time; around 7% belongs to the top ten. Here the sequenced sample was peripheral blood, taken 28 days after the second AZD1222 dose. The receptors originated from an adult who received the AZD1222 COVID-19 vaccine.

The rearrangement joins TRBV6-4 to TRBJ2-7, with D tentatively TRBD1 (6 bases). CDR1 is MRHNA, CDR2 SNTAGT, per germline. V was clipped by 3 bases and J by 1 base, with 13 bases between them. The CDR3 totals 15 residues. Here the CDR3 DNA reads TGTGCCAGCAGTGAAAATGCGCAGGGGTCCTACGAGCAGTACTTC. This sequence encodes CASSENAQGSYEQYF.

The rearrangement links TRBV7-2 to TRBJ2-7; D is possibly TRBD2 (6 bases). Looked up from germline, CDR1 is SGHTA and CDR2 is FQGNSA. CDR3 size: 15 residues. Trimming stripped 5 bases from V and 2 bases from J, with 16 bases between. CDR3: CASSLRLSGAYEQYF. CDR3 in DNA: TGTGCCAGCAGCCTCCGACTGTCGGGAGCCTACGAGCAGTACTTC.

The V call is TRBV7-2, the J call TRBJ1-5; D uncertain. This CDR3 is 14 amino acids long. Trimming took 1 base from V and 6 from J, leaving 10 bases between them. The germline gives CDR1 SGHTA, CDR2 FQGNSA. The CDR3 protein is CASSLVQNSQPQHF. For the CDR3, the DNA is TGTGCCAGCAGCTTAGTTCAGAACAGTCAGCCCCAGCATTTT.

The chain joins TRBV9 to TRBJ2-2; 12 bases map to TRBD1. The CDR3 contains 18 residues. V trimming: 3 bases; J trimming: 5 bases; junction bases outside the gene matches: 11. CDR1 and CDR2 from the germline V gene are SGDLS and YYNGEE. The CDR3: CASSAPLGTGGETGELFF. The CDR3, as DNA: TGTGCCAGCAGCGCCCCCCTGGGGACAGGGGGCGAGACCGGGGAGCTGTTTTTT.

V is TRBV7-2 and J is TRBJ2-5; no firm D call. V was pared by 3 bases and J by 4 bases, with 12 bases between. The CDR3 loop spans 14 amino acids. Germline CDR1 is SGHTA and CDR2 is FQGNSA. The CDR3 DNA reads TGTGCCAGCAGCTTTCGGGCGAGTTCAGAGACCCAGTACTTC. It yields the protein CASSFRASSETQYF.

CDR3 sequence reads: CASSITSWGVQPQHF. The DNA for the CDR3 is TGTGCCAGTAGTATAACGTCCTGGGGTGTACAGCCCCAGCATTTT. The chain uses TRBV19 and TRBJ1-5; D not certain. Germline V gene lookup returns CDR1 LNHDA and CDR2 SQIVND (reference sequence). The germline V and J ends were trimmed by 2 bases and 7 bases, with 15 bases remaining between them. The CDR3 runs 15 residues.

The chain joins TRBV18 to TRBJ2-2; the match to TRBD1 covers 10 bases. The CDR3 length is 14 residues. Germline CDR1 KGHSH, CDR2 LQKENI. J gave up 6 bases and V 6 bases, and 4 bases lay outside the gene matches. This CDR3 reads CASSRDRGAGELFF. The CDR3 DNA reads TGTGCCAGCTCCCGGGACAGGGGAGCCGGGGAGCTGTTTTTT.

The chain employs TRBV2 and TRBJ2-1; 8 nucleotides match TRBD2. The trim removed 9 bases at V and 3 bases at J, leaving 7 bases unmatched. Germline lookup yields CDR1 SNHLY and CDR2 FYNNEI. CDR3 length equals 14 residues. CDR3 bases: TGTGCCAGTACTAGCGGAACTTACTACAATGAGCAGTTCTTC. As protein: CASTSGTYYNEQFF.

The chain joins TRBV24-1 to TRBJ2-3; the match to TRBD2 covers 11 bases. The germline V gene has CDR1 KGHDR and CDR2 SFDVKD. The CDR3 sequence is 16 residues long. V gave up 3 bases and J gave up 1 base; unmatched junction bases: 2. CDR3 nucleotide sequence: TGTGCCACCAGTGATCAGGGACTAGCGGGCACAGATACGCAGTATTTT. Translated, it gives CATSDQGLAGTDTQYF.

CDR3 in DNA: TGTGCCAGTAGTGGCTGGACACCGAACACCGGGGAGCTGTTTTTT. Translating it yields CASSGWTPNTGELFF. This sequence joins TRBV19 and TRBJ2-2, with D possibly TRBD1 on 5 matching bases. Germline V gene sequence: CDR1 LNHDA, CDR2 SQIVND (reference sequence). The length of the CDR3 is 15 residues. Trimming shortened V by 5 bases and J by 0 bases, and 10 bases separated the two germline ends.

The J gene is TRBJ2-1, the V gene TRBV2, with 8 bases identical to TRBD1. The germline V gene has CDR1 SNHLY and CDR2 FYNNEI. There are 14 residues in the CDR3. The V gene end was trimmed by 7 bases and the J gene end by 6 bases; junction bases not matched to a gene: 8. CDR3 loop: CASNPDRVTNEQFF. CDR3 bases: TGTGCCAGCAACCCGGACAGGGTTACCAATGAGCAGTTCTTC.

The chain employs TRBV18 and TRBJ1-5; tentative D call: TRBD1 (5 bases). The CDR3 is made up of 16 amino acids. Germline V lookup: CDR1 KGHSH, CDR2 LQKENI. Trimming stripped 2 bases from V and 3 bases from J, with 14 bases between. The CDR3 is CASSPSGLPNNQPQHF. The CDR3 DNA reads TGTGCCAGCTCACCATCAGGGTTGCCCAACAATCAGCCCCAGCATTTT.

CDR3 sequence reads: CATSGTSGRTHEQFF. The CDR3 DNA follows: TGTGCCACCAGTGGAACTAGCGGGAGGACGCATGAGCAGTTCTTC. The chain has TRBV24-1 and TRBJ2-1, with 12 bases lining up with TRBD2. Unmatched junction bases numbered 6, after V lost 5 bases and J lost 8 bases. The CDR3 covers 15 residues. CDR1 is KGHDR and CDR2 is SFDVKD in the germline V gene.

The V and J genes are TRBV28 and TRBJ2-7; unclear D gene. Trimming removed 3 bases from V and 5 bases from J, with 8 bases in between. Germline CDR1 reads MDHEN; CDR2 reads SYDVKM. The CDR3 consists of 12 residues. CDR3 sequence (DNA): TGTGCCAGCAGTTTCGGTTCTAACGAGCAGTACTTC. Translating it yields CASSFGSNEQYF.

V and J are TRBV11-2 and TRBJ1-1; 7 nucleotides line up with TRBD1. The J segment lost 4 bases and the V segment lost 5 bases, leaving 4 bases of the junction unmatched. Per the germline V gene, CDR1 is SGHAT and CDR2 is FQNNGV. This CDR3 contains 13 residues. The CDR3 sequence is CASSVQGSTEAFF. The CDR3 DNA reads TGTGCCAGCAGCGTACAGGGGAGCACTGAAGCTTTCTTT. Filled out from reference TRBV11-2 and TRBJ1-1, the complete variable domain reads EAGVAQSPRYKIIEKRQSVAFWCNPISGHATLYWYQQILGQGPKLLIQFQNNGVVDDSQLPKDRFSAERLKGVDSTLKIQPAKLEDSAVYLCASSVQGSTEAFFGQGTRLTVV.

This clone has more than one count but fewer than ten. V usage is TRBV1 and J usage is TRBJ2-7; the table gives TRBD2 as D, unverified against the DNA. TRBV1 represents a pseudogene. CDR3 length equals 17 residues. CDR3 in amino acids: CTSSQPLTSGSRYEQYF. The DNA for the CDR3 is TGCACCAGCAGCCAACCCCTAACTAGCGGGAGTAGGTACGAGCAGTACTTC.

DNA of the CDR3: TGTGCCAGCAGCGTAGGAGGGTTTATCTCTGGAAACACCATATATTTT. This translates into CASSVGGFISGNTIYF. The chain employs TRBV9 and TRBJ1-3; D unresolved. This CDR3 has 16 amino acids. Trimming took 0 bases from V and 0 from J, leaving 10 bases between them. CDR1 and CDR2 from the germline V gene are SGDLS and YYNGEE.

The rearrangement links TRBV20-1 to TRBJ2-7, with D perhaps TRBD1 or TRBD2 (5 bases each). Germline assignment: CDR1 DFQATT and CDR2 SNEGSKA (reference sequence). The CDR3 is 11 residues long. V shed 6 bases and J shed 7 bases, with 13 bases lying between them. This CDR3 is CSAPRGNEQYF. In DNA form, the CDR3 reads TGCAGTGCCCCGAGGGGAAATGAGCAGTACTTC.

The chain carries TRBV6-5 and TRBJ1-2; maybe TRBD1 (6 bases). This CDR3 has 14 amino acids. Per germline, CDR1 MNHEY and CDR2 SVGAGI. V was trimmed by 2 bases and J by 4 bases, leaving 11 bases between them. CDR3 region: CASSYGQGIYGYTF. The CDR3 DNA is TGTGCCAGCAGTTACGGGCAGGGGATCTATGGCTACACCTTC.

This chain links TRBV20-1 with TRBJ2-3, with 8 positions matching TRBD2. The CDR3 sequence is 15 residues long. The ends lost 3 bases at V and 4 bases at J; junction bases unmatched: 9. Germline values: CDR1 DFQATT, CDR2 SNEGSKA (reference sequence). CDR3 sequence: CSASYGRDVPDTQYF. For the CDR3, the DNA is TGCAGTGCTAGTTACGGGAGGGACGTCCCAGATACGCAGTATTTT.

This clone has just a few counts. This chain uses TRBV7-3 with TRBJ2-7; TRBD2 matches 14 bases. The CDR3 has 16 residues. Germline CDR1 is SGHTA and CDR2 is FQGTGA. The junction had 9 bases not matched to a gene; V was cut back by 5 bases and J by 6 bases. The CDR3 protein is CASSPKGLAGVSEQYF. The DNA of the CDR3 is TGTGCCAGCAGCCCAAAGGGACTAGCGGGAGTTTCCGAGCAGTACTTC.

The chain joins TRBV27 to TRBJ1-4; D may be TRBD1 (5 bases). Germline loops: CDR1 MNHEY, CDR2 SMNVEV (reference sequence). The CDR3 is 15 amino acids. The V and J ends lost 8 bases and 2 bases respectively, with 15 bases between them. The CDR3 nucleotides read TGTGCCAGCTCCAGGGTCGGTAGGACTAATGAAAAACTGTTTTTT. This translates into CASSRVGRTNEKLFF.

The chain is built from TRBV6-5 and TRBJ1-2, with D perhaps matching TRBD1 (5 bases). The germline gives CDR1 MNHEY, CDR2 SVGAGI. The V end lost 3 bases, the J end lost 8 bases, and 16 bases lay between the germline ends. The CDR3 has 14 residues. CDR3 residues: CASSYRQGKGGYTF. DNA of the CDR3: TGTGCCAGCAGTTATCGGCAGGGCAAGGGGGGCTACACCTTC.

The V call is TRBV2, the J call TRBJ2-5; D possibly corresponds to TRBD2 (6 bases). Looked up from germline, CDR1 is SNHLY and CDR2 is FYNNEI. This CDR3 contains 14 residues. Trimming stripped 7 bases from V and 4 bases from J, with 16 bases between. CDR3 DNA sequence: TGTGCCAGCATGACGGAGGGGTTCGGAGAGACCCAGTACTTC. Translated, it gives CASMTEGFGETQYF.

The chain combines TRBV5-4 with TRBJ1-2; 7 bases align to TRBD1. CDR1 is SGHNT and CDR2 is YYREEE in the germline V gene (reference sequence). This CDR3 region has 13 residues. V dropped 5 bases and J dropped 1; count of bases not matched to a gene: 2. CDR3 region: CASRGTDNYGYTF. CDR3 bases: TGTGCCAGCAGAGGGACAGATAACTATGGCTACACCTTC.

The CDR3 DNA reads as TGTGCCAGCAAGGAAGCGGCCACCTACGAGCAGTACTTC. Its protein is CASKEAATYEQYF. The chain links TRBV28 to TRBJ2-7; possibly TRBD2 for D (5 bases). Germline loops: CDR1 MDHEN, CDR2 SYDVKM. The ends were cut back, 7 bases at V and 2 bases at J, with 12 bases in the middle. CDR3 size: 13 residues.

The chain combines TRBV21-1 with TRBJ2-5. TRBV21-1 is flagged as a pseudogene. This CDR3 is built from 13 residues. The CDR3 region is CASSILPGPFQYF. As DNA, the CDR3 is TGTGCCAGCAGCATCCTTCCGGGACCCTTCCAGTACTTC.

The CDR3 bases are TGTGCCAGCAGTTCGTCCGGACGCAATGAGCAGTTCTTC. Amino acids: CASSSSGRNEQFF. This chain joins TRBV27 and TRBJ2-1; the D is unclear. Germline V gene lookup returns CDR1 MNHEY and CDR2 SMNVEV (reference sequence). The CDR3 runs 13 residues. V shed 4 bases and J shed 6 bases, with 10 bases lying between them.

This chain connects TRBV9 to TRBJ2-2; 7 positions match TRBD2. V gave up 3 bases and J gave up 6 bases; unmatched junction bases: 5. There are 14 residues in the CDR3. Germline CDR1 SGDLS, CDR2 YYNGEE. CDR3 nucleotide sequence: TGTGCCAGCAGCGGGAGACTAGCCCCCGGGGAGCTGTTTTTT. Translated, it gives CASSGRLAPGELFF. Drawing the rest from reference TRBV9 and TRBJ2-2, the complete variable domain is DSGVTQTPKHLITATGQRVTLRCSPRSGDLSVYWYQQSLDQGLQFLIQYYNGEERAKGNILERFSAQQFPDLHSELNLSSLELGDSALYFCASSGRLAPGELFFGEGSRLTVL.

This clone was seen a handful of times. The V and J genes are TRBV5-1 and TRBJ2-2; 9 bases fit TRBD1. Germline CDR1 SGHRS, CDR2 YFSETQ. The V and J ends lost 4 bases and 5 bases, in that order; junction bases with no gene match: 12. The length of the CDR3 is 17 residues. The CDR3 sequence: CASSPQPGQGGTGELFF. The DNA of the CDR3 is TGCGCCAGCAGCCCCCAACCGGGACAGGGTGGGACCGGGGAGCTGTTTTTT.